This T cell receptor beta chain is drawn from a study of control samples from healthy donors and cancer patients. The V gene lost 0 bases and the J gene lost 7 bases, with 13 bases spanning the gap. Germline CDR1 and CDR2: LGHNA and YSLEER. The CDR3 spans 14 residues. The method was immunoSEQ multiplex PCR; TCRdb's version includes in-frame clones alone and lacks a portion of them. The data hold approximately 150,000 clones, with around 88% observed a single time. The chain carries TRBV4-3 and TRBJ2-7, with D unclear. The sequencing sample was made of blood. The clonotype comes from a man aged 18 to 29 in good health. CDR3 nucleotides: TGCGCCAGCAGCCAAGATACCGCCACTCAGGAGCAGTACTTC. Its translation is CASSQDTATQEQYF.